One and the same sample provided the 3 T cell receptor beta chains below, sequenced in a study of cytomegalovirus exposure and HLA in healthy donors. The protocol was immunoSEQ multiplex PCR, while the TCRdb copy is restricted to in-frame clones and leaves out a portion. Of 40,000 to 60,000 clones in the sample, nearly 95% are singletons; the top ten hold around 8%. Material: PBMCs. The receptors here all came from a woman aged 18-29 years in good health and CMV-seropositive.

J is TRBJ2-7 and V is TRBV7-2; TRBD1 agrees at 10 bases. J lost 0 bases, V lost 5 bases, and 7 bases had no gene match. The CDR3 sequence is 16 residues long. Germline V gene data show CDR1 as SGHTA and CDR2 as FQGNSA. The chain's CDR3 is CASSKPTGGLSYEQYF. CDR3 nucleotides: TGTGCCAGCAGCAAACCGACAGGGGGCCTCTCCTACGAGCAGTACTTC.

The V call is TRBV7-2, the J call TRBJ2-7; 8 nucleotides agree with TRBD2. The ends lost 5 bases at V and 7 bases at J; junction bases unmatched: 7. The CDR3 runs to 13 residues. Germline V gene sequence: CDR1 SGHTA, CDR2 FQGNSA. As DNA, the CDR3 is TGTGCCAGCAGCGACGGGACTAGATGGGAGCAGTACTTC. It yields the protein CASSDGTRWEQYF. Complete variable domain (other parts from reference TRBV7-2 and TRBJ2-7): GAGVSQSPSNKVTEKGKDVELRCDPISGHTALYWYRQSLGQGLEFLIYFQGNSAPDKSGLPSDRFSAERTGGSVSTLTIQRTQQEDSAVYLCASSDGTRWEQYFGPGTRLTVT.

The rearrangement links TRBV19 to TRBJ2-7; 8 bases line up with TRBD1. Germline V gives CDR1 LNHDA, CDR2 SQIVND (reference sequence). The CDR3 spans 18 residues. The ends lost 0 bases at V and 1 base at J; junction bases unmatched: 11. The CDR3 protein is CASSIDPGSTGESYEQYF. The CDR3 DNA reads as TGTGCCAGTAGTATAGATCCGGGGTCGACAGGGGAGTCCTACGAGCAGTACTTC.